The 4 T cell receptor beta chains presented below share a single source sample, sequenced in a study of shared clonotypes between healthy human individuals. Terminally differentiated effector memory CD45RA+ cells were excluded from the naive CD8 cells, which were CD45RO-negative and positively selected for CCR7. The method was immunoSEQ multiplex PCR; TCRdb's version includes in-frame clones alone and lacks a portion of them. The sample shows about 2.2 million clones, 80% to 95% of them seen only once. Sequencing was done on a sample of naive CD8+ T cells from PBMCs. These receptors originate from a man between 18 and 29 years old in good health. Some clones in this sample may be carry-over from other donors' samples.

This clone has a single count. This chain uses TRBV7-7 with TRBJ2-1; D may be TRBD2 (6 bases). The CDR3 consists of 16 residues. Trimming removed 5 bases at V and 0 bases at J, with 14 bases between. Germline V gene data show CDR1 as SSHAT and CDR2 as FNYEAQ (reference sequence). CDR3 region: CASSPSWRGSYNEQFF. CDR3 sequence (DNA): TGTGCCAGCAGCCCCTCCTGGCGGGGCTCCTACAATGAGCAGTTCTTC.

The table lists this clone with a few counts. The gene calls are TRBV28 and TRBJ2-3, with a possible D match to TRBD2 (5 bases). V dropped 4 bases and J dropped 10 bases, with 9 bases sitting between them. This CDR3 is 11 amino acids long. Germline values: CDR1 MDHEN, CDR2 SYDVKM. CDR3 nucleotides: TGTGCCAGCAGTTGGGGAGCAGCGCAGTATTTT. This sequence encodes CASSWGAAQYF. Full variable domain (missing parts from reference TRBV28 and TRBJ2-3): DVKVTQSSRYLVKRTGEKVFLECVQDMDHENMFWYRQDPGLGLRLIYFSYDVKMKEKGDIPEGYSVSREKKERFSLILESASTNQTSMYLCASSWGAAQYFGPGTRLTVL.

CDR3 in DNA: TGTGCCAGCAGCTCGCTTGACGAAGCCAAAAACATTCAGTACTTC. This codes for CASSSLDEAKNIQYF. The chain recombines TRBV7-9 with TRBJ2-4; no firm D call. The CDR3 covers 15 residues. V was pared by 4 bases and J by 0 bases, with 10 bases between. Per the germline V gene, CDR1 is SEHNR and CDR2 is FQNEAQ (reference sequence). Full variable domain (rest looked up from reference TRBV7-9 and TRBJ2-4): DTGVSQNPRHKITKRGQNVTFRCDPISEHNRLYWYRQTLGQGPEFLTYFQNEAQLEKSRLLSDRFSAERPKGSFSTLEIQRTEQGDSAMYLCASSSLDEAKNIQYFGAGTRLSVL.

The V call is TRBV15, the J call TRBJ1-3; D is unresolved. The CDR3 is made up of 15 amino acids. Germline V gene data show CDR1 as LNHNV and CDR2 as YYDKDF (reference sequence). V was shortened by 0 bases and J by 1 base, with 7 bases between the two germline ends. The DNA for the CDR3 is TGTGCCACCAGCAGAGATAACGGGTCTGGAAACACCATATATTTT. Residues: CATSRDNGSGNTIYF.